Described below is a single T cell receptor beta chain sequence and its context. In the original analysis: The authors estimated nucleated cell counts from reference gene primer amplification. Assay used: immunoSEQ multiplex PCR; TCRdb lists only in-frame clones, some missing. The V and J calls and the clone size are those of that table, but D and trimming were determined from the DNA. The repertoire holds some 370,000 clones, with around 90% as singletons. CDR1 SNHLY and CDR2 FYNNEI come from the germline V gene. The CDR3 extends over 11 amino acids. Germline trimming cut 10 bases from V and 10 bases from J; bases unmatched to any gene: 9. The source of the sample is a study of blood T cell repertoires in COVID-19. Study at large: Both acute and convalescent COVID-19 samples were obtained from the United States, Italy and Spain.

This clonotype was obtained from a man younger than 35 with active or convalescent COVID-19. Source material: peripheral blood. This sequence joins TRBV2 and TRBJ1-1, with 7 bases identical to TRBD1. CDR3 region: CANDYRGVAFF. DNA of the CDR3: TGTGCCAACGATTACAGGGGCGTAGCTTTCTTT.